The 5 T cell receptor beta chains reported below all come from one sample, sequenced in a study of cytomegalovirus exposure and HLA in healthy donors (dated by TCRdb to about 2017). Library construction relied on the immunoSEQ multiplex PCR assay. A mixture of 60 forward primers for TCR Vbeta segments and 13 reverse primers for TCR Jbeta segments was used in the multiplex PCR. TCRdb re-hosts the immuneACCESS table, in-frame sequences only. Its copies lack some clones; in the studies checked, an unresolved V gene accounts for under half of them, and the cause for the rest is not known. In this sample the table shows tens of thousands of clones, more than 55% of which occur a single time. The biggest ten clones account for about 5.5% of the sample. The material sequenced was PBMCs. Receptor source: a boy younger than 18 in good health and CMV-seropositive.

The chain recombines TRBV4-1 with TRBJ2-7; 10 bases align to TRBD2. The length of the CDR3 is 17 residues. Losses at the gene ends were 0 bases for V and 0 bases for J; bases not matched to a gene: 5. Germline V gene data show CDR1 as MGHRA and CDR2 as YSYEKL. This CDR3 reads CASSQERLAGASYEQYF. CDR3 coding DNA: TGCGCCAGCAGCCAAGAGCGGCTAGCGGGGGCCTCCTACGAGCAGTACTTC.

Note on this clone: Its ends do not fully match the called genes, so a read error is possible. This chain links TRBV6-6 with TRBJ1-5; 7 bases map to TRBD1. This CDR3 has 15 residues. CDR1 is MNHNY, CDR2 SVGAGI, per germline (reference sequence). CDR3 nucleotide sequence: TGTGCCAGCAGTTTCCCCCCGGGACAGAGTCAGCCCCAGAATTTT. Amino acid sequence: CASSFPPGQSQPQNF.

This clone showed up just a few times. The chain carries TRBV2 and TRBJ2-3; 7 bases line up with TRBD1. CDR3 length: 14 residues. V shed 7 bases and J 0 bases; nucleotides not matched to a gene: 4. The germline V gene encodes CDR1 SNHLY and CDR2 FYNNEI. CDR3 residues: CASMRTGSTDTQYF. The CDR3 DNA follows: TGTGCCAGCATGAGGACAGGAAGCACAGATACGCAGTATTTT.

The rearrangement joins TRBV19 to TRBJ1-1; TRBD1 matches 7 bases. This CDR3 comprises 12 residues. CDR1 is LNHDA, CDR2 SQIVND, per germline (reference sequence). Germline trimming cut 7 bases from V and 9 bases from J; bases unmatched to any gene: 8. The CDR3 region is CASNLKTGQAFF. The CDR3 DNA reads as TGTGCCAGTAACCTAAAGACAGGGCAAGCTTTCTTT.

The V and J genes are TRBV29-1 and TRBJ2-3, with TRBD1 identical over 8 bases. With V trimmed by 4 bases and J by 2 bases, 5 bases remained unmatched. This CDR3 is 14 amino acids long. The V gene's germline CDR1 is SQVTM and CDR2 ANQGSEA. CDR3 loop: CSVAPQGATDTQYF. The CDR3 region has the DNA TGCAGCGTTGCCCCCCAGGGGGCCACAGATACGCAGTATTTT.